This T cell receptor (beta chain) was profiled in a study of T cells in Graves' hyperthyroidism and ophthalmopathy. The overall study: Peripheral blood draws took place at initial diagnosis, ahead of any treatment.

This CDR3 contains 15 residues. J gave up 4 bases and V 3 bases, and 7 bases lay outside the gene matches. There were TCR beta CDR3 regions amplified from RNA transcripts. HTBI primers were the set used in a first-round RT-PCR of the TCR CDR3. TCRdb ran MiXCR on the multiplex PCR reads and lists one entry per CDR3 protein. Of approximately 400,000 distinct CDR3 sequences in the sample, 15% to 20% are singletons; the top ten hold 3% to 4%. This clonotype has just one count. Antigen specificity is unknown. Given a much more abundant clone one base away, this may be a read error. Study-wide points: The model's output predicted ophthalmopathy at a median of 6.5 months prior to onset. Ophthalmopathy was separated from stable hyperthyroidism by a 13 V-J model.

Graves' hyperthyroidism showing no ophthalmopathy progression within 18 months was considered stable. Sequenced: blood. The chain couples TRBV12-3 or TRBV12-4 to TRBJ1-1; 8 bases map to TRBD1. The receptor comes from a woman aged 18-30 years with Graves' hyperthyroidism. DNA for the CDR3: TGTGCCAGCAGTTTTCCCACAGGGGGGAGCACTGAAGCTTTCTTT. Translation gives CASSFPTGGSTEAFF.